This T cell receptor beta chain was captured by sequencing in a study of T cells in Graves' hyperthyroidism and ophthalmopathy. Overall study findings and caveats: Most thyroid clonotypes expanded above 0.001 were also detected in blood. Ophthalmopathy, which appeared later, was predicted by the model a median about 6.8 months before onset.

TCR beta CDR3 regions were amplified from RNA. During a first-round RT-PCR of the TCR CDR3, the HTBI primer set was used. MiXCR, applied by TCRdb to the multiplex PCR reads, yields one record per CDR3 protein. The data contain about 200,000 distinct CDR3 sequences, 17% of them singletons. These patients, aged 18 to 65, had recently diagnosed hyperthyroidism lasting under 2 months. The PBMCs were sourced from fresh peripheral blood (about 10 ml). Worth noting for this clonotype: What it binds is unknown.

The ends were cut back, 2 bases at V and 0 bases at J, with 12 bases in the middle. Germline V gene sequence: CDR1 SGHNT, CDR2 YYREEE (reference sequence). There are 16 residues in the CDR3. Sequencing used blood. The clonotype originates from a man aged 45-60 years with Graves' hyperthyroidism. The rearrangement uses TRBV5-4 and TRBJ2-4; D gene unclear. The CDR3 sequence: CASSLSAGLAKNIQYF. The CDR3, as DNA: TGTGCCAGCAGCTTATCGGCAGGCCTAGCCAAAAACATTCAGTACTTC.